The source of this T cell receptor beta chain is a study of STAT5B mutations in CD4+ large granular lymphocyte leukemia. Note on this clone: Its antigen is not known.

Germline CDR1 reads SGDLS; CDR2 reads YYNGEE. V lost 4 bases and J lost 4; bases outside the gene matches: 6. CDR3 size: 16 residues. TCRdb's table, derived via immunoSEQ multiplex PCR, lists solely in-frame clones and lacks some. The sample consists of some 34,000 clones, more than 60% of them appearing once. General study results and limits: Main leukemic clonotypes were patient-specific, but approximately 25% appeared at low frequency elsewhere.

This clonotype was sampled from a human donor in good health. This rearrangement joins TRBV9 to TRBJ2-3; the match to TRBD2 covers 13 bases. Material for sequencing was CD4+ T cells from blood buffy coats. The CDR3 DNA follows: TGTGCCAGCAGCCTCCGGACTAGCGGGAGTGCAGATACGCAGTATTTT. Its translation is CASSLRTSGSADTQYF.